This T cell receptor (beta chain) emerged from a study of graft-versus-host responses after intestinal transplantation. Study results and limitations: Subjects displaying graft-donor T cell macrochimerism possessed elevated graft-versus-host to host-versus-graft clonal ratios inside allografts.

The V gene's germline CDR1 is SGDLS and CDR2 YYNGEE. The CDR3 spans 14 residues. The V gene end was trimmed by 0 bases and the J gene end by 4 bases; junction bases not matched to a gene: 3. The repertoire was sequenced with immunoSEQ multiplex PCR; TCRdb's copy has only in-frame clones and lacks some. The data hold tens of thousands of clones, with roughly 91% observed a single time. Details on this clone: Its target is unknown.

The chain joins TRBV9 to TRBJ1-1; 7 bases line up with TRBD1. The TCR originated in a human donor who received an intestinal transplant. The sample in question was unstimulated CD8+ T cells sorted from spleen or lymph node cells, obtained before intestinal transplant. CDR3 protein: CASSVASGGTEAFF. The CDR3 coding sequence is TGTGCCAGCAGCGTAGCTTCAGGGGGCACTGAAGCTTTCTTT.